This T cell receptor (beta chain) is drawn from a study of identical twins. This clonotype was seen only a few times. The antigen is undetermined. TCRdb used MiXCR to reprocess the 5' RACE reads, holding one entry per CDR3 protein. The table records 250,000 or so distinct CDR3 sequences, about 8% of them present only once. Study conclusions and caveats: Recombination models fit unrelated individuals' TCR alpha sharing but underestimated twins'.

This sample also belongs to another study, concerning yellow fever vaccine responses in identical twins.

The material sequenced was CD8+ T cells sorted from blood. The receptor was isolated from a woman aged 18-35 years in good health.

The CDR3 region has the DNA TGTGCCAGCAGCTTCATATCTACTAGCGGGAGTGGAACAGATACGCAGTATTTT. Encoded protein: CASSFISTSGSGTDTQYF. The chain carries TRBV11-3 and TRBJ2-3, with 11 bases aligning to TRBD2. Trimming at V came to 3 bases and at J to 3 bases, leaving 11 bases not matched to a gene. Germline-derived CDR1 and CDR2 are SGHNT and YENEEA. This CDR3 comprises 18 residues.